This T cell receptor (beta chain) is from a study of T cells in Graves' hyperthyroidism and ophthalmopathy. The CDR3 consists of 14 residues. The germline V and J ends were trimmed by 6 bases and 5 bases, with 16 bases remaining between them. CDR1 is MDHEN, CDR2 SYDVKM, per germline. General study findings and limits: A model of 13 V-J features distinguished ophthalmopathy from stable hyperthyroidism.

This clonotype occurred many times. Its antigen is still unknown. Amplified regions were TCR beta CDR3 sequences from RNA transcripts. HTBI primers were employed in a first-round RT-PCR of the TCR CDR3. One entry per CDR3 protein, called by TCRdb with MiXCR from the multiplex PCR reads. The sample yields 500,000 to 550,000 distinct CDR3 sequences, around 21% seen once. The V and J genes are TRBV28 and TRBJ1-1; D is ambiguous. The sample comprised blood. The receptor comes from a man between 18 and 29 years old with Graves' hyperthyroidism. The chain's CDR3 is CASRAYIPGTEAFF. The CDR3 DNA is TGTGCCAGCAGGGCCTATATACCTGGGACTGAAGCTTTCTTT.